These 27 T cell receptor beta chains were all obtained from the same sample, sequenced in a study of blood T cell repertoires in COVID-19. TCRdb keeps only in-frame clones here, not all; method: immunoSEQ multiplex PCR. The sample includes about 180,000 clones, 65% to 90% of them seen just once. Sequencing used peripheral blood. The receptors come from a man aged 50 to 59 with active or convalescent COVID-19.

The chain has TRBV7-2 and TRBJ2-1, with D tentatively TRBD1 (7 bases). Trimming cost V 5 bases and J 10 bases, with 18 bases left between them. The CDR3 has 14 residues. CDR1 is SGHTA and CDR2 is FQGNSA in the germline V gene. The CDR3 DNA sequence: TGTGCCAGCAGCAGGGCGGGACAGTCGAGAGAGCAGTTCTTC. Translating gives CASSRAGQSREQFF.

V gene TRBV19 combines with J gene TRBJ1-4; D perhaps matches TRBD1 (5 bases). Germline V gene data show CDR1 as LNHDA and CDR2 as SQIVND (reference sequence). CDR3 length equals 16 residues. Deletions cut 4 bases from V and 1 base from J, with 13 bases between. The CDR3 sequence is CASSTPGGRTNEKLFF. The CDR3 nucleotides read TGTGCCAGTAGTACCCCCGGGGGTCGAACTAATGAAAAACTGTTTTTT.

The chain links TRBV7-7 to TRBJ2-5; D is possibly TRBD2 (8 bases). Germline CDR1 reads SSHAT; CDR2 reads FNYEAQ (reference sequence). Trimming pared 2 bases from V and 3 bases from J, leaving 13 bases between. The CDR3 has 15 residues. The CDR3 DNA reads as TGTGCCAGCAGCTTACGGGGGGGGACAGAAGAGACCCAGTACTTC. It codes for CASSLRGGTEETQYF.

This sequence joins TRBV19 and TRBJ1-3; TRBD1 might be the D (6 bases). From germline, CDR1 is LNHDA and CDR2 SQIVND (reference sequence). V lost 7 bases to trimming and J lost 2 bases, with 15 bases between them. CDR3 length: 15 amino acids. The CDR3 sequence is CASMAGRGTGNTIYF. The CDR3 bases are TGTGCCAGTATGGCTGGTAGGGGGACTGGAAACACCATATATTTT. The variable domain in full, with the rest retrieved from reference TRBV19 and TRBJ1-3, is DGGITQSPKYLFRKEGQNVTLSCEQNLNHDAMYWYRQDPGQGLRLIYYSQIVNDFQKGDIAEGYSVSREKKESFPLTVTSAQKNPTAFYLCASMAGRGTGNTIYFGEGSWLTVV.

The genes are TRBV5-1 and TRBJ1-2, with 10 positions matching TRBD1. Germline loops: CDR1 SGHRS, CDR2 YFSETQ. V dropped 4 bases and J dropped 6; count of bases not matched to a gene: 15. The CDR3 sequence is 17 residues long. The chain's CDR3 is CASSQTPPGTGVDGYTF. The CDR3, as DNA: TGCGCCAGCAGCCAAACCCCTCCCGGGACAGGGGTTGATGGCTACACCTTC.

This chain joins TRBV21-1 and TRBJ1-4; the table's D gene call, TRBD1, was not cross checked with the DNA. TRBV21-1 is flagged as a pseudogene. The length of the CDR3 is 13 residues. This CDR3 reads CASYRPGAEKLFF. DNA of the CDR3: TGTGCCAGCTACAGGCCAGGGGCGGAAAAACTGTTTTTT.

This chain joins TRBV27 and TRBJ1-1; the match to TRBD1 covers 8 bases. CDR1 is MNHEY and CDR2 is SMNVEV in the germline V gene (reference sequence). This CDR3 has 14 amino acids. The junction had 1 base not matched to a gene; V was cut back by 0 bases and J by 4 bases. This CDR3 is CASSLSTGGTEAFF. CDR3 DNA sequence: TGTGCCAGCAGTTTATCTACAGGGGGCACTGAAGCTTTCTTT.

J is TRBJ1-6 and V is TRBV18; TRBD1 matches 10 bases. Germline V gene data show CDR1 as KGHSH and CDR2 as LQKENI. The CDR3 runs to 15 residues. Trimming at V came to 3 bases and at J to 10 bases, leaving 6 bases not matched to a gene. CDR3 bases: TGTGCCAGCTCACCTCGGGACAGGGGAGGATCACCCCTCCACTTT. The encoded protein is CASSPRDRGGSPLHF.

CDR3 sequence: CASSPLRGESNYGYTF. DNA for the CDR3: TGTGCCAGCAGCCCCCTTCGGGGAGAATCGAACTATGGCTACACCTTC. This sequence joins TRBV5-4 and TRBJ1-2, with unresolved D. The CDR3 is 16 residues long. The germline gives CDR1 SGHNT, CDR2 YYREEE (reference sequence). Trimming took off 4 bases at V and 2 bases at J, with 18 bases between the two ends.

The table lists this clone with a count of one. This chain connects TRBV6-1 to TRBJ2-3; D is uncertain. Trimming took off 2 bases at V and 2 bases at J, with 5 bases between the two ends. Germline V CDR1 and CDR2: MNHNS, SASEGT. The CDR3 runs 13 residues. The CDR3 DNA sequence: TGTGCCAGCAGTGAAATAAACACAGATACGCAGTATTTT. This encodes CASSEINTDTQYF.

The V gene is TRBV29-1, the J gene TRBJ1-1; possible D gene TRBD1, 6 bases. CDR3 size: 13 residues. CDR1 is SQVTM and CDR2 is ANQGSEA in the germline V gene. Trimming pared 3 bases from V and 0 bases from J, leaving 8 bases between. The CDR3 DNA sequence: TGCAGCGTTGAGCAGGGGATGAACACTGAAGCTTTCTTT. It is translated as CSVEQGMNTEAFF.

V is TRBV7-9 and J is TRBJ1-2, with D uncertain. V lost 5 bases and J lost 4, with 14 bases in between. CDR3 size: 14 residues. The germline V gene has CDR1 SEHNR and CDR2 FQNEAQ (reference sequence). The CDR3 DNA follows: TGTGCCAGCAGCAGTCACGAACACGTCTATGGCTACACCTTC. It yields the protein CASSSHEHVYGYTF.

V gene TRBV14 combines with J gene TRBJ1-1; no clear D gene. Germline lookup yields CDR1 SGHDN and CDR2 FVKESK. CDR3 size: 15 residues. Trimming took 0 bases from V and 4 from J, leaving 12 bases between them. The CDR3 region is CASSQDLAGSTEAFF. The CDR3 coding sequence is TGTGCCAGCAGCCAAGACTTGGCGGGGAGCACTGAAGCTTTCTTT.

The chain combines TRBV4-1 with TRBJ2-3; TRBD2 matches 9 bases. J was trimmed by 3 bases and V by 0 bases; bases with no gene match: 4. In germline, CDR1 is MGHRA, CDR2 YSYEKL. The CDR3 sequence is 16 residues long. CDR3 bases: TGCGCCAGCAGCCAAGAAGCGGGAGGAGTGACAGATACGCAGTATTTT. This gives the protein CASSQEAGGVTDTQYF.

This sequence joins TRBV28 and TRBJ2-5; maybe TRBD1 (6 bases). CDR1 MDHEN and CDR2 SYDVKM come from the germline V gene. Trimming removed 4 bases from V and 1 base from J, with 22 bases in between. The CDR3 spans 18 residues. The CDR3 sequence is CASSSLQGSPDAQETQYF. CDR3 nucleotides: TGTGCCAGCAGTTCTTTGCAGGGGTCACCAGACGCCCAAGAGACCCAGTACTTC.

The CDR3 region has the DNA TGTGCCTCCCACAGGGGTGCCTACGAGCAGTACTTC. It yields the protein CASHRGAYEQYF. This rearrangement joins TRBV30 to TRBJ2-7; TRBD1 matches at 7 bases. Germline-derived CDR1 and CDR2 are GTSNPN and SVGIG (reference sequence). The CDR3 totals 12 residues. V was pared by 7 bases and J by 2 bases, with 5 bases of the junction left unmatched. The full variable domain, rest sourced from reference TRBV30 and TRBJ2-7, is SQTIHQWPATLVQPVGSPLSLECTVEGTSNPNLYWYRQAAGRGLQLLFYSVGIGQISSEVPQNLSASRPQDRQFILSSKKLLLSDSGFYLCASHRGAYEQYFGPGTRLTVT.

The rearrangement uses TRBV7-6 and TRBJ2-7; 11 bases fit TRBD1. The germline V gene encodes CDR1 SGHVS and CDR2 FNYEAQ. The junction had 4 bases not matched to a gene; V was cut back by 2 bases and J by 4 bases. The CDR3 contains 15 residues. CDR3: CASSLRTGGQYEQYF. In DNA, the CDR3 is TGTGCCAGCAGCTTACGGACAGGGGGCCAATACGAGCAGTACTTC.

This chain uses TRBV5-4 with TRBJ2-5; a weak D match, TRBD1 (6 bases). The CDR3 loop spans 15 amino acids. Deletions cut 0 bases from V and 2 bases from J, with 11 bases between. Germline values: CDR1 SGHNT, CDR2 YYREEE (reference sequence). The CDR3 DNA reads as TGTGCCAGCAGCTTGGTTGGGACATCACAAGAGACCCAGTACTTC. It specifies CASSLVGTSQETQYF.

This rearrangement joins TRBV3-1 (or the pseudogene TRBV3-2) to TRBJ1-1; D might be TRBD1 (5 bases). V was trimmed by 7 bases and J by 6 bases, leaving 9 bases between them. The length of the CDR3 is 11 residues. CDR1 is LGHDT, CDR2 YNNKEL, per germline (reference sequence). CDR3 in amino acids: CASKRGSEAFF. In nucleotides, the CDR3 is TGTGCCAGCAAAAGGGGCTCTGAAGCTTTCTTT.

As for this clone: One junction end disagrees with the germline gene, perhaps due to a read error. V usage is TRBV12-3 or TRBV12-4 and J usage is TRBJ2-1; D is perhaps TRBD2 (6 bases). The CDR3 is made up of 12 amino acids. DNA of the CDR3: TGTGCCAGCAGTTCTCAGGGAGGCCAGATAATCTTC. This sequence encodes CASSSQGGQIIF.

V gene TRBV15 combines with J gene TRBJ2-5, with 12 bases that match TRBD1. After removal of 3 bases from V and 4 bases from J, the junction contained 0 bases not matched to a gene. Germline V lookup: CDR1 LNHNV, CDR2 YYDKDF (reference sequence). The CDR3 runs to 14 residues. The CDR3 loop is CATSRGQGAETQYF. DNA of the CDR3: TGTGCCACCAGCAGGGGACAGGGGGCAGAGACCCAGTACTTC.

This clone was counted ten times or more. This chain uses TRBV9 with TRBJ1-1; no clear D gene. Germline assignment: CDR1 SGDLS and CDR2 YYNGEE. The V end was cut by 4 bases, the J end by 0 bases, with 7 bases between. The CDR3 spans 13 residues. For the CDR3, the DNA is TGTGCCAGCAGCTCCCAAATGAACACTGAAGCTTTCTTT. Its translation is CASSSQMNTEAFF.

V usage is TRBV6-5 and J usage is TRBJ2-7; 7 bases are shared with TRBD1. With 5 bases clipped from V and 3 bases from J, the junction kept 4 bases outside the gene matches. Germline CDR1 MNHEY, CDR2 SVGAGI. The length of the CDR3 is 13 residues. CDR3 in amino acids: CASSRQGLYEQYF. As DNA, the CDR3 is TGTGCCAGCAGTAGACAGGGTCTCTACGAGCAGTACTTC.

As to this clone: Other DNA sequences in this specimen translate into the identical CDR3. The chain uses TRBV25-1 and TRBJ1-5; TRBD1 agrees at 8 bases. Unmatched junction bases numbered 0, after V lost 6 bases and J lost 2 bases. From germline, CDR1 is MGHDK and CDR2 SYGVNS. CDR3 length equals 13 residues. CDR3 sequence reads: CASRGQGNQPQHF. DNA for the CDR3: TGTGCCAGCAGGGGACAGGGCAATCAGCCCCAGCATTTT.

The rearrangement links TRBV12-5 to TRBJ2-2, with no clear D. The V end lost 0 bases, the J end lost 3 bases, and 8 bases lay between the germline ends. The CDR3 has 15 residues. In germline, CDR1 is LGHNT, CDR2 FRNRAP. In DNA, the CDR3 is TGTGCTAGTGGTTTGGTAGCGTCTGACACCGGGGAGCTGTTTTTT. Encoded protein: CASGLVASDTGELFF.

This chain joins TRBV19 and TRBJ2-2; 13 bases map to TRBD2. Germline V lookup: CDR1 LNHDA, CDR2 SQIVND (reference sequence). CDR3 size: 16 residues. The junction had 3 bases not matched to a gene; V was cut back by 1 base and J by 7 bases. The CDR3 loop is CASSIGTSGRNGELFF. DNA for the CDR3: TGTGCCAGTAGTATAGGGACTAGCGGGAGAAACGGGGAGCTGTTTTTT.

The V call is TRBV4-2, the J call TRBJ1-2; possibly TRBD1 for D (6 bases). V was shortened by 4 bases and J by 2 bases, with 23 bases between the two germline ends. The CDR3 consists of 18 residues. The germline V gene encodes CDR1 LGHNA and CDR2 YNFKEQ. Here the CDR3 DNA reads TGTGCCAGCAGCCCGTCCCTCGGGGGGGACGGGGGCAACTATGGCTACACCTTC. Translated, it gives CASSPSLGGDGGNYGYTF.